The clone carrying this T cell receptor (beta chain) was observed at least ten times. Its cognate antigen is unknown. Not enrolled were patients with uncontrolled infection, other autoimmune disease, pregnancy or lactation. In making diagnoses, clinical symptoms, serum thyroxine and TRAb, thyroid ultrasound and orbital computed tomography were all used. Trimming cost V 3 bases and J 7 bases; bases outside gene matches: 8. CDR3 length: 16 residues. Germline values: CDR1 SGDLS, CDR2 YYNGEE. This sample is part of a study of T cells in Graves' hyperthyroidism and ophthalmopathy. Study-wide points: Also found in blood were most expanded thyroid clonotypes above 0.001. Ophthalmopathy was distinguished from stable hyperthyroidism by 13 V-J signatures.

From RNA transcripts, TCR beta CDR3 regions were amplified. Primed by the HTBI set, a first-round RT-PCR was run on the TCR CDR3. One entry per CDR3 protein results from TCRdb running MiXCR on the multiplex PCR reads. Among roughly 500,000 distinct CDR3 sequences listed, about 43% were seen once. Sequencing was performed on peripheral blood or thyroid tissue (not recorded which). This sequence joins TRBV9 and TRBJ2-5; TRBD2 agrees at 14 bases. The receptor comes from an adult woman with Graves' disease, either hyperthyroidism or ophthalmopathy (not recorded which). CDR3 in amino acids: CASSDRLAGGSWTQYF. The CDR3 nucleotides read TGTGCCAGCAGCGACCGACTAGCGGGAGGGTCATGGACCCAGTACTTC.